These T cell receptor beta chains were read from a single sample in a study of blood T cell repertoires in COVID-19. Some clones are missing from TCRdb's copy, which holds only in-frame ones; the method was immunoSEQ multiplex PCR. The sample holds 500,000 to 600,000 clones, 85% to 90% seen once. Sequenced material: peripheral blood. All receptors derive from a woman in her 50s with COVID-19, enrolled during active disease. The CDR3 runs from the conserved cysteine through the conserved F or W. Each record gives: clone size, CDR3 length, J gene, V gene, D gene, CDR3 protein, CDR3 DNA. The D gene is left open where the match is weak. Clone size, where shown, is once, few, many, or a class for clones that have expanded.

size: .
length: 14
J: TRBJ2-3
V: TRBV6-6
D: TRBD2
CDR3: CASSGGASTDTQYF
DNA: TGTGCCAGCTCCGGGGGGGCTAGCACAGATACGCAGTATTTT

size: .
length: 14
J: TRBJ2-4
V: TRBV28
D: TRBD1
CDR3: CASGLYRGGNIQYF
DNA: TGTGCCAGCGGCCTATACAGGGGCGGGAACATTCAGTACTTC

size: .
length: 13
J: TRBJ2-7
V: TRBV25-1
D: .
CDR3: CASSEFTGHGQYF
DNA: TGTGCCAGCAGTGAATTCACGGGTCACGGGCAGTACTTC

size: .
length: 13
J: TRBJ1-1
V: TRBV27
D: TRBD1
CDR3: CASSLTDREGAFF
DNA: TGTGCCAGCAGTCTGACCGACAGGGAAGGAGCTTTCTTT

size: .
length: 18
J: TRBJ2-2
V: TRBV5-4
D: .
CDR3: CASSPRGPSARNTGELFF
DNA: TGTGCCAGCAGCCCCCGGGGCCCTAGCGCCCGGAACACCGGGGAGCTGTTTTTT

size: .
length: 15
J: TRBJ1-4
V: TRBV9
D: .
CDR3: CASSPRQTTNEKLFF
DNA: TGTGCCAGCAGCCCTCGACAGACAACTAATGAAAAACTGTTTTTT

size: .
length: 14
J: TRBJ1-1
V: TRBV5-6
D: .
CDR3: CASSLWGLNTEAFF
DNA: TGTGCCAGCAGCTTGTGGGGGCTGAACACTGAAGCTTTCTTT

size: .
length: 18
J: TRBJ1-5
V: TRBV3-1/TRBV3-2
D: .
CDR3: CASSQGYNRVEGNQPQHF
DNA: TGTGCCAGCAGCCAAGGCTACAACAGGGTGGAAGGCAATCAGCCCCAGCATTTT

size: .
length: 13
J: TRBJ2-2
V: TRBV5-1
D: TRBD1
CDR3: CATGQGEPGELFF
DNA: TGCGCCACAGGACAGGGTGAACCCGGGGAGCTGTTTTTT

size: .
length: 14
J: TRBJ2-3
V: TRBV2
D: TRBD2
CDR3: CASRGGLASDTQYF
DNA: TGTGCCAGCAGGGGGGGACTAGCGTCAGATACGCAGTATTTT

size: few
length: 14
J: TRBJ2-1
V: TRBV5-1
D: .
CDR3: CASSLAISNNEQFF
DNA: TGCGCCAGCAGCTTGGCCATTAGCAACAATGAGCAGTTCTTC

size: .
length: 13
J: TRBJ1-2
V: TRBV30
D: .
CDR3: CAWSVTVNYGYTF
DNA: TGTGCCTGGAGTGTAACGGTTAACTATGGCTACACCTTC

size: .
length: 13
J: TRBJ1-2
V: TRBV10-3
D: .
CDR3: CAISDPTGYGYTF
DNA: TGTGCCATCAGTGACCCGACGGGCTATGGCTACACCTTC

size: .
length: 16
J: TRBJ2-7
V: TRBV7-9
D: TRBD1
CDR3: CASSLAGTGGRNEQYF
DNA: TGTGCCAGCAGCTTAGCGGGAACAGGGGGCCGAAACGAGCAGTACTTC

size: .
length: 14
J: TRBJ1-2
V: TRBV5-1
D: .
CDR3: CASSSNEGRRGYTF
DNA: TGCGCCAGCAGCTCGAACGAGGGCCGTCGGGGCTACACCTTC

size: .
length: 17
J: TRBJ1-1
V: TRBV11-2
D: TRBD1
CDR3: CASSLDNPDRGDTEAFF
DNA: TGTGCCAGCAGCTTAGATAACCCGGACAGGGGGGACACTGAAGCTTTCTTT

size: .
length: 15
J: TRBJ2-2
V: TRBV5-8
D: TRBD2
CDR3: CASSLSGANTGELFF
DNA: TGTGCCAGCAGCCTTAGCGGGGCGAACACCGGGGAGCTGTTTTTT

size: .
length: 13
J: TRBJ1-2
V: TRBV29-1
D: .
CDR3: CSCYRVVCCGYTF
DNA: TGCAGCTGCTACAGAGTAGTTTGCTGTGGCTACACCTTC

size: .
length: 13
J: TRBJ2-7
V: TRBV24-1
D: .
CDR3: CATSDYDSYEQYF
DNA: TGTGCCACCAGTGACTATGACAGCTACGAGCAGTACTTC

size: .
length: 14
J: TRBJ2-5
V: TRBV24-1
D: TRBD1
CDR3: CATSPGTGRETQYF
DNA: TGTGCCACCAGCCCCGGGACAGGGCGAGAGACCCAGTACTTC

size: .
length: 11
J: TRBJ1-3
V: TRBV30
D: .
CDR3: CAWSAGNTIYF
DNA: TGTGCCTGGAGTGCGGGAAACACCATATATTTT

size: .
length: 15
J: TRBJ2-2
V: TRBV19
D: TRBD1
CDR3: CASSITPTGAGELFF
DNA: TGTGCCAGTAGTATTACCCCGACAGGGGCCGGGGAGCTGTTTTTT

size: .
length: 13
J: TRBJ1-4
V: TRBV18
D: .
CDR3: CASSGGLNEKLFF
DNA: TGTGCCAGCTCAGGAGGACTTAATGAAAAACTGTTTTTT

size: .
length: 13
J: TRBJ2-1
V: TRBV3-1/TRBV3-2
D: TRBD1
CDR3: CASSVRGPNEQFF
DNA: TGTGCCAGCAGCGTCAGGGGGCCAAATGAGCAGTTCTTC

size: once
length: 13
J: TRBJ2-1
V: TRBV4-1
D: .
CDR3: CASSQDRTSGTFF
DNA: TGCGCCAGCAGCCAAGATCGCACCTCAGGAACGTTCTTC

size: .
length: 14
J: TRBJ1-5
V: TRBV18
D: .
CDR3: CASSPVGPNQPQHF
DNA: TGTGCCAGCTCACCGGTCGGTCCCAATCAGCCCCAGCATTTT